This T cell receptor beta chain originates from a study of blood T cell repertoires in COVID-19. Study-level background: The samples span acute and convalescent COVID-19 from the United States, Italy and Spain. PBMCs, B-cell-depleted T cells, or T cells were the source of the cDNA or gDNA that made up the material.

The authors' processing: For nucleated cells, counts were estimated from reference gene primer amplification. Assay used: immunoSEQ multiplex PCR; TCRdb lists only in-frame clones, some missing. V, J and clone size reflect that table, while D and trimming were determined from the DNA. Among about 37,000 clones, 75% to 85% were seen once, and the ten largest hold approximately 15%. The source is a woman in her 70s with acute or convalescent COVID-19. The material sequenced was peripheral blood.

As DNA, the CDR3 is TGTGCCAGTAGTACCCAGGGCCAAGCGGGACGCACAGATACGCAGTATTTT. Protein product: CASSTQGQAGRTDTQYF. This sequence joins TRBV19 and TRBJ2-3; 7 bases align to TRBD2. After removal of 4 bases from V and 1 base from J, the junction contained 11 bases not matched to a gene. The CDR3 is 17 residues long. Germline loops: CDR1 LNHDA, CDR2 SQIVND (reference sequence).